In this sample, the clone carrying this T cell receptor (beta chain) turned up many times. Its target is not known. Amplified regions were TCR beta CDR3 sequences from RNA transcripts. The HTBI primer set served for first-round RT-PCR of the TCR CDR3. TCRdb fed the multiplex PCR reads into MiXCR, producing one record per CDR3 protein. The repertoire has 390,000 or so distinct CDR3 sequences, 14% to 15% of them found once; the top ten carry less than 15%. Active moderate-to-severe ophthalmopathy, Clinical Activity Score at least 3, NOSPECS at least 4, under 3 months' duration. Diagnosis relied on clinical symptoms, serum thyroxine and TRAb, thyroid ultrasound and orbital computed tomography. This entry belongs to a study of T cells in Graves' hyperthyroidism and ophthalmopathy. Study-wide findings and caveats: Researchers found most expanded thyroid clonotypes above 0.001 in blood as well. Separating ophthalmopathy from stable hyperthyroidism was achieved by a 13 V-J model.

Sample: blood. This sequence was found in a man younger than 35 with Graves' ophthalmopathy.

The CDR3 bases are TGCAGTGCTAGAGAACTCCCACTTGTAGGGCTGAACACTGAAGCTTTCTTT. As protein: CSARELPLVGLNTEAFF. The chain recombines TRBV20-1 with TRBJ1-1; D is unresolved. V shed 0 bases and J shed 0 bases, with 17 bases lying between them. Germline loops: CDR1 DFQATT, CDR2 SNEGSKA (reference sequence). This CDR3 is 17 amino acids long.